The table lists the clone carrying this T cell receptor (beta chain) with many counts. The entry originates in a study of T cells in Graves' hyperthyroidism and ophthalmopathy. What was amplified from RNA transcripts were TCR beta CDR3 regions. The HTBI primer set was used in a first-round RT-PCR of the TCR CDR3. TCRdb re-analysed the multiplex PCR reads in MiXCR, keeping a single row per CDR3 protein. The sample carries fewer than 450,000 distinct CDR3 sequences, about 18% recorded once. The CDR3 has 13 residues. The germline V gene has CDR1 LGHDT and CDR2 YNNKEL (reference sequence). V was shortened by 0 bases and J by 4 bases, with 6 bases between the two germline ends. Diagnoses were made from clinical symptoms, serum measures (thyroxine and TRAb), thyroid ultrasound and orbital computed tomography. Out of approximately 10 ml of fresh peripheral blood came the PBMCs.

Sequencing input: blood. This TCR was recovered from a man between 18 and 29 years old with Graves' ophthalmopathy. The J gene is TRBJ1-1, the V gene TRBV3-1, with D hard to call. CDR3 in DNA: TGTGCCAGCAGCCAAGAAAGTGGCACTGAAGCTTTCTTT. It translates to CASSQESGTEAFF.